These T cell receptor beta chains were read from a single sample in a study of blood T cells in healthy people across ages. TCRdb re-called the 5' RACE reads with MiXCR, one entry per CDR3 protein. The sample lists hundreds of thousands of distinct CDR3 sequences, 58% seen once, with 20% to 25% in the top ten. The specimen was blood. Source of these receptors: a man under 40 in good health. Each CDR3 is given with its conserved first and last residue. The D gene is left open where the match is weak. A row's size may be missing; if present it is once, few, many or a size class.

D	V	size	J	DNA	CDR3
-	TRBV20-1	-	TRBJ2-7	TGCAGTGCTGGCCACACGGAGGGCCATTTTGCCGAGCAGTACTTC	CSAGHTEGHFAEQYF
TRBD2	TRBV20-1	-	TRBJ2-1	TGCAGTGCCCAAGGGGCGGGGGAAATCAATGAGCAGTTCTTC	CSAQGAGEINEQFF
-	TRBV3-1	-	TRBJ1-1	TGTGCCAGCACCCAAGACGCTGGGAACACTGAAGCTTTCTTT	CASTQDAGNTEAFF
-	TRBV10-2	-	TRBJ2-7	TGCGCCAGCGGACGGACGGGGGCCGTCTACGAGCAGTACTTC	CASGRTGAVYEQYF
-	TRBV5-1	few	TRBJ2-1	TGCGCCAGCAGCTTGGTCTTCTCGGAGCGGGTTTACCGGCAGTTCTTC	CASSLVFSERVYRQFF
-	TRBV20-1	few	TRBJ1-2	TGCAGTGCTAGAGATATGGGGCAGGGAGGGCACTATGGCTACACCTTC	CSARDMGQGGHYGYTF
-	TRBV7-9	few	TRBJ2-3	TGTGCCAGCAGCCCCCGGACAAGGGATACGCAGTATTTT	CASSPRTRDTQYF
-	TRBV11-3	-	TRBJ2-1	TGTGCCAGCAGCAGTTATAGCGACGAGCAGTTCTTC	CASSSYSDEQFF
-	TRBV12-3/TRBV12-4	-	TRBJ1-2	TGTACCAGCAGTCGACAGGTAATCTATGGCTACACCTTC	CTSSRQVIYGYTF
-	TRBV27	-	TRBJ1-4	TGTGCCAGTCAGCAGGCAGGGAAACACGAAAAACTGTTTTTT	CASQQAGKHEKLFF
TRBD1	TRBV20-1	-	TRBJ2-6	TGCAGTGCTAGAGGGGCCCCCTTGGACAGGGCCGGGGCCAACGTCCTGACTTTC	CSARGAPLDRAGANVLTF
TRBD2	TRBV15	few	TRBJ2-3	TGTGCCACCAGCAGAGATCGTAGCGGGACAGATACGCAGTATTTT	CATSRDRSGTDTQYF
-	TRBV10-3	-	TRBJ2-7	TGTGCCACCGGAGCTACCTACGAGCAGTACTTC	CATGATYEQYF
-	TRBV6-1	-	TRBJ2-7	TGTGCCAGCAGTGAAATGAGAGGCCGCGAGCAGTACTTC	CASSEMRGREQYF
-	TRBV5-1	-	TRBJ2-5	TGCGCCAGCAGCTCGCCCTCAGCCTCGTCGTTCGAAGAGACCCAGTACTTC	CASSSPSASSFEETQYF
-	TRBV5-1	-	TRBJ2-5	TGCGCCAGCACCTCCCGGGACTTACGGGAGACCCAGTACTTC	CASTSRDLRETQYF
TRBD2	TRBV11-2	-	TRBJ2-1	TGTGCCAGCAGCTTAGTAGCCAGCGGGAGCTACAATGAGCAGTTCTTC	CASSLVASGSYNEQFF
-	TRBV7-2	-	TRBJ1-2	TGTGCCAGCGGCGAGTTTGATGGCTACACCTTC	CASGEFDGYTF
-	TRBV19	-	TRBJ2-1	TGTGCCAGACCCGGGACTGGGGAGTTCTTC	CARPGTGEFF
-	TRBV11-2	few	TRBJ2-7	TGTGCCAGCAGCTTAGTTGGGATCTTTCACGAGCAGTACTTC	CASSLVGIFHEQYF
TRBD1	TRBV7-6	few	TRBJ1-1	TGTGCCAGCAGCCCGAGGACAGGGGGCTGGACTGAAGCTTTCTTT	CASSPRTGGWTEAFF
-	TRBV6-2/TRBV6-3	-	TRBJ1-1	TGTGCCAGCAGTCGCCCCGACAAGGCCGATACTGAAGCTTTCTTT	CASSRPDKADTEAFF
TRBD1	TRBV29-1	once	TRBJ1-2	TGCAGCGCTAGGGACAGGGATAGTGGCTACACCTTC	CSARDRDSGYTF
-	TRBV5-6	-	TRBJ1-6	TGTGCCAGCAGCTCTTCAGACAGACGGACTTCACCCCTCCACTTT	CASSSSDRRTSPLHF
-	TRBV12-3/TRBV12-4	few	TRBJ2-6	TGTGCCAGCAGTCCGGGGACTGTTAGCTCTGGGGCCAACGTCCTGACTTTC	CASSPGTVSSGANVLTF
TRBD2	TRBV9	-	TRBJ2-5	TGTGCCAGCAGCGGGGGACTAGCAGGGGAGACCCAGTACTTC	CASSGGLAGETQYF
-	TRBV11-2	-	TRBJ1-4	TGTGCCAGCAGCTTAGAGGGTTGGAATGAAAAACTGTTTTTT	CASSLEGWNEKLFF
TRBD2	TRBV7-2	-	TRBJ2-7	TGTGCCAGCAGCCCCAGTCTAGCGGGAGATAGGGGCGAGCAGTACTTC	CASSPSLAGDRGEQYF
-	TRBV18	-	TRBJ2-5	TGTGCCAGCTCACCGGGGTCGAAAGAGACCCAGTACTTC	CASSPGSKETQYF
TRBD1	TRBV27	once	TRBJ2-7	TGTGCCAGCAGTGCACAGGGGGCCACCTACGAGCAGTACTTC	CASSAQGATYEQYF
TRBD1	TRBV29-1	-	TRBJ2-1	TGCAGCGCACACAGGGGGGCCTCCGGTGAGCAGTTCTTC	CSAHRGASGEQFF
-	TRBV7-9	-	TRBJ2-7	TGTGCCAGCAGCTTAGGCGACGACGAGCAGTACTTC	CASSLGDDEQYF
TRBD1	TRBV5-1	-	TRBJ2-1	TGCGCCAGCAGCTCCTCCTCTTGGACAGGCCTAACTTACAATGAGCAGTTCTTC	CASSSSSWTGLTYNEQFF
-	TRBV7-8	-	TRBJ2-2	TGTGCCAGCAGCTTACCTGACTACGCGAACACCGGGGAGCTGTTTTTT	CASSLPDYANTGELFF
TRBD1	TRBV7-8	-	TRBJ2-7	TGTGCCAGCAGCTTATCAACAGGGGGGATATCCTACGAGCAGTACTTC	CASSLSTGGISYEQYF
-	TRBV20-1	-	TRBJ1-1	TGCAGTGGGAGAGCTAACACTGAAGCTTTCTTT	CSGRANTEAFF
TRBD1	TRBV7-2	many	TRBJ1-1	TGTGCCAGCAGCTTAATAGGCTTACTCCCGGGACAGGGGAACACTGAAGCTTTCTTT	CASSLIGLLPGQGNTEAFF
TRBD2	TRBV20-1	few	TRBJ2-1	TGCAGTGCTAGTCTAGCGGGGGCGACAAGGGAGCAGTTCTTC	CSASLAGATREQFF
-	TRBV4-3	few	TRBJ1-3	TGCGCCAGCAGCCAAGATTGGGGTTCAGCCAACTCTGGAAACACCATATATTTT	CASSQDWGSANSGNTIYF
TRBD2	TRBV2	-	TRBJ2-4	TGTGCCAGCAGCCGGGGGAGCGGGGCAAACAATGAGCAGTACTTC	CASSRGSGANNEQYF
-	TRBV6-5	-	TRBJ1-1	TGTGCCAGCAGTTACGGTTACGCCACTGAAGCTTTCTTT	CASSYGYATEAFF
-	TRBV11-2	-	TRBJ2-7	TGTGCCAGCAGCTCCAACGGGGAGAGACGGACTACCTACGAGCAGTACTTC	CASSSNGERRTTYEQYF
TRBD2	TRBV10-3	-	TRBJ2-4	TGTGCCATCAGTGAGTCGCTGACTAGCGGAGAAAACATTCAGTACTTC	CAISESLTSGENIQYF
-	TRBV5-1	-	TRBJ1-2	TGCGCCAGCAGCTTGGACGGATCCACTAACTATGGCTACACCTTC	CASSLDGSTNYGYTF
-	TRBV29-1	-	TRBJ2-4	TGCAGCGTTGAAGCGATCAGGGAACCCAAAAACATTCAGTACTTC	CSVEAIREPKNIQYF
TRBD1	TRBV20-1	-	TRBJ2-7	TGCAGTGCTATCCCCTTACCGGGACAGGGCAACGAGCAGTACTTC	CSAIPLPGQGNEQYF
-	TRBV20-1	once	TRBJ1-2	TGCAGTGCCTTCGTCTCTTATGGCTACACCTTC	CSAFVSYGYTF
-	TRBV5-5	-	TRBJ2-6	TGTGCCAGCAGCAGTGGGTATTCTGGGGCCGACGTCCTGACTTTC	CASSSGYSGADVLTF
-	TRBV12-3/TRBV12-4	-	TRBJ1-1	TGTGCCAGCAGTTACCCCCGACAGGTGAACACTGAAGCTTTCTTT	CASSYPRQVNTEAFF
-	TRBV19	once	TRBJ2-1	TGTGCCAGTAGTCCTCGGCAGGGCGGATTAGATGAGCAGTTCTTC	CASSPRQGGLDEQFF
-	TRBV20-1	-	TRBJ1-5	TGCAGTGCTAGAGAAGGGGAGAGCAATCAGCCCCAGCATTTT	CSAREGESNQPQHF
TRBD1	TRBV7-2	-	TRBJ2-7	TGTGCCAGCAGCACTAGACAGGGTCGGGCTATATACGAGCAGTACTTC	CASSTRQGRAIYEQYF